This record looks at one T cell receptor beta chain sequence and its context. What it binds is not known. These data are taken from a study of T-cell memory formation after mild COVID-19. Overall study results and limits: Chiefly within CM and EM were the contracting CD4+ clones; CD8+ ones were within EMRA.

TCRdb re-called the 5' RACE reads through MiXCR, storing one row per CDR3 protein. Of 250,000 to 350,000 distinct CDR3 sequences in the sample, 15% to 20% were seen once. The CDR3 is made up of 15 amino acids. V lost 5 bases and J 5 bases, leaving 15 bases between the germline ends. The germline V gene encodes CDR1 SGHTA and CDR2 FQGNSA. Sequencing was carried out using PBMCs or a T cell subset sorted from them (not recorded which). The gene calls are TRBV7-2 and TRBJ1-4; no firm D call. This sequence was found in a man between 18 and 35 years old who had mild COVID-19 (a few samples of this study predate the infection). Cell type and time point are not known. Here the CDR3 DNA reads TGTGCCAGCAGCGCCAGGACGGTTCTGAATGAAAAACTGTTTTTT. This sequence encodes CASSARTVLNEKLFF.